The 18 T cell receptor beta chains given below trace back to one sample, sequenced in a study of blood T cell repertoires in COVID-19. The assay was immunoSEQ multiplex PCR, and TCRdb's table has in-frame clones only and misses some. Of tens of thousands of clones in the sample, about four fifths were seen once. Input material: peripheral blood. The receptors shown here come from a woman aged 80 or over with acute or convalescent COVID-19.

This sequence joins TRBV4-3 and TRBJ1-4, with no clear D. The CDR3 length is 18 residues. Trimming cost V 0 bases and J 0 bases, with 14 bases left between them. Germline assignment: CDR1 LGHNA and CDR2 YSLEER. CDR3 sequence (DNA): TGCGCCAGCAGCCAAGATCTAGGAGGACCAACAACTAATGAAAAACTGTTTTTT. It is translated as CASSQDLGGPTTNEKLFF.

The rearrangement joins TRBV28 to TRBJ1-2, with 9 bases fitting TRBD1. Germline V lookup: CDR1 MDHEN, CDR2 SYDVKM. The CDR3 sequence is 14 residues long. The V segment lost 7 bases and the J segment 3 bases; nucleotides outside the gene matches: 6. The CDR3 nucleotides are TGTGCCAGCACCGGGACAGGGCTTGACTATGGCTACACCTTC. Translation gives CASTGTGLDYGYTF.

The CDR3 protein is CARSLARREGPTDTQYF. For the CDR3, the DNA is TGTGCCAGAAGCTTGGCTCGGAGGGAGGGCCCCACAGATACGCAGTATTTT. J is TRBJ2-3 and V is TRBV5-3, with 7 nucleotides matching TRBD2. TRBV5-3 is recorded as an ORF, its role being uncertain. J gave up 2 bases and V 0 bases, and 9 bases lay outside the gene matches. This CDR3 region has 17 residues.

The CDR3 here is CASSINRVYEQYF. The CDR3 DNA reads as TGTGCCAGTAGTATTAACAGGGTCTACGAGCAGTACTTC. The chain couples TRBV19 to TRBJ2-7; D is possibly TRBD1 (6 bases). CDR1 is LNHDA, CDR2 SQIVND, per germline (reference sequence). This CDR3 is 13 amino acids long. Between the trimmed V and J ends, which lost 3 bases and 3 bases, there was a span of 9 bases.

The rearrangement uses TRBV7-3 and TRBJ2-3; possibly TRBD2 for D (6 bases). The germline V gene has CDR1 SGHTA and CDR2 FQGTGA. V was trimmed by 0 bases and J by 5 bases, leaving 9 bases between them. The length of the CDR3 is 14 residues. CDR3: CASSLTGGGDTQYF. The CDR3 bases are TGTGCCAGCAGCTTAACGGGAGGCGGAGATACGCAGTATTTT.

This chain uses TRBV15 with TRBJ2-2; TRBD2 aligns across 8 bases. The CDR3 runs to 16 residues. Germline CDR1 is LNHNV and CDR2 is YYDKDF (reference sequence). V shed 0 bases and J 6 bases; nucleotides not matched to a gene: 6. CDR3 in DNA: TGTGCCACCAGCAGAGATCGGACTAGCAGCCCCGGGGAGCTGTTTTTT. The encoded protein is CATSRDRTSSPGELFF.

A few counts support this clone. This chain joins TRBV27 and TRBJ1-2, with 7 bases lining up with TRBD1. The CDR3 consists of 13 residues. Germline V gene data show CDR1 as MNHEY and CDR2 as SMNVEV (reference sequence). V trimming: 5 bases; J trimming: 6 bases; junction bases outside the gene matches: 6. The CDR3: CASSMTGIHGYTF. The CDR3 bases are TGTGCCAGCAGTATGACAGGGATTCATGGCTACACCTTC.

The chain recombines TRBV7-9 with TRBJ1-6, with unresolved D. The CDR3 is made up of 14 amino acids. Germline CDR1 is SEHNR and CDR2 is FQNEAQ (reference sequence). V lost 5 bases, J lost 10 bases, and 15 bases lay in between. CDR3 coding DNA: TGTGCCAGCAGCCAAGGGAACGGGGTCTCACCCCTCCACTTT. Translation gives CASSQGNGVSPLHF. Full variable domain (missing parts from reference TRBV7-9 and TRBJ1-6): DTGVSQNPRHKITKRGQNVTFRCDPISEHNRLYWYRQTLGQGPEFLTYFQNEAQLEKSRLLSDRFSAERPKGSFSTLEIQRTEQGDSAMYLCASSQGNGVSPLHFGNGTRLTVT.

The V call is TRBV29-1, the J call TRBJ1-2; 8 nucleotides match TRBD1. The CDR3 spans 13 residues. V shed 7 bases, J shed 4 bases, and the junction held 8 bases outside the gene matches. Germline values: CDR1 SQVTM, CDR2 ANQGSEA. CDR3 sequence (DNA): TGCAGCGCCCAGACAGGGGCCGGCTATGGCTACACCTTC. This sequence encodes CSAQTGAGYGYTF.

The V and J genes are TRBV11-2 and TRBJ2-7, with D uncertain. The CDR3 runs 17 residues. The V end lost 1 base, the J end lost 0 bases, and 16 bases lay between the germline ends. The germline V gene encodes CDR1 SGHAT and CDR2 FQNNGV. The DNA of the CDR3 is TGTGCCAGCAGCTTAGGAGACTCGGCCCGTGTCTCCTACGAGCAGTACTTC. Translated: CASSLGDSARVSYEQYF.

This chain connects TRBV5-1 to TRBJ1-6; 10 bases agree with TRBD1. CDR1 and CDR2 (germline): SGHRS, YFSETQ. V lost 4 bases to trimming and J lost 11 bases; unmatched junction nucleotides: 9. The CDR3 sequence is 15 residues long. CDR3 loop: CASSLGGQGRAPLHF. For the CDR3, the DNA is TGCGCCAGCAGCCTGGGGGGACAGGGGCGGGCACCCCTCCACTTT. The whole variable domain, remainder taken from reference TRBV5-1 and TRBJ1-6, is KAGVTQTPRYLIKTRGQQVTLSCSPISGHRSVSWYQQTPGQGLQFLFEYFSETQRNKGNFPGRFSGRQFSNSRSEMNVSTLELGDSALYLCASSLGGQGRAPLHFGNGTRLTVT.

This sequence joins TRBV15 and TRBJ2-7; 8 positions match TRBD1. The CDR3 runs to 14 residues. V lost 8 bases to trimming and J lost 1 base; unmatched junction nucleotides: 7. Germline lookup yields CDR1 LNHNV and CDR2 YYDKDF (reference sequence). The CDR3 loop reads CATGGTGRSYEQYF. CDR3 bases: TGTGCCACCGGAGGGACAGGACGTTCCTACGAGCAGTACTTC.

The chain links TRBV27 to TRBJ2-7, with D tentatively TRBD2 (5 bases). Germline CDR1 and CDR2: MNHEY and SMNVEV (reference sequence). This CDR3 region has 13 residues. Trimming left V 6 bases short and J 3 bases short, with 12 bases between. The CDR3 loop reads CASRGAESYEQYF. The CDR3 bases are TGTGCCAGCAGGGGAGCGGAAAGCTACGAGCAGTACTTC.

V is TRBV6-5 and J is TRBJ2-7, with 8 bases that match TRBD1. Germline CDR1 is MNHEY and CDR2 is SVGAGI. The CDR3 length is 15 residues. V lost 6 bases and J lost 1; bases outside the gene matches: 8. The CDR3 reads CASSRTNRGSYEQYF. CDR3 DNA: TGTGCCAGCAGCCGCACCAACAGGGGGTCCTACGAGCAGTACTTC.

The V gene is TRBV27, the J gene TRBJ2-5; no clear D gene. The CDR3 has 13 residues. Germline assignment: CDR1 MNHEY and CDR2 SMNVEV (reference sequence). With 5 bases removed from V and 0 bases from J, the gap between germline ends came to 7 bases. CDR3 protein: CASSLRYQETQYF. The CDR3 DNA sequence: TGTGCCAGCAGTCTCCGGTACCAAGAGACCCAGTACTTC.

This clone has more than one count but fewer than ten. This chain connects TRBV3-1 (or the pseudogene TRBV3-2) to TRBJ1-1; a weak D match, TRBD1 (5 bases). The CDR3 is 14 amino acids. V lost 3 bases to trimming and J lost 3 bases, with 11 bases between them. The germline V gene has CDR1 LGHDT and CDR2 YNNKEL (reference sequence). In DNA form, the CDR3 reads TGTGCCAGCAGCCACCTTGGGGGGTACACTGAAGCTTTCTTT. It is translated as CASSHLGGYTEAFF.

J is TRBJ2-1 and V is TRBV28; tentatively, D is TRBD2 (6 bases). V gave up 6 bases and J gave up 0 bases, with 15 bases separating them. The germline CDR1 and CDR2 sequences are MDHEN and SYDVKM. This CDR3 contains 16 residues. CDR3 coding DNA: TGTGCCAGCAGCCCGGCGGGGACCGGCTCCTACAATGAGCAGTTCTTC. Amino acid sequence: CASSPAGTGSYNEQFF.

J is TRBJ2-1 and V is TRBV4-1, with 9 bases identical to TRBD2. Germline CDR1 MGHRA, CDR2 YSYEKL. The V gene end was trimmed by 1 base and the J gene end by 6 bases; junction bases not matched to a gene: 10. The CDR3 covers 17 residues. The DNA for the CDR3 is TGCGCCAGCAGCCAAGTTCAGGCGGGAGGGGGGTTCAATGAGCAGTTCTTC. Translation: CASSQVQAGGGFNEQFF.